This entry lists 4 T cell receptor beta chains sequenced from one sample in a study of beta chain features in type 1 diabetes. Isolated RNA was reverse transcribed in full, so expressed TCRB transcripts were sequenced. Assay used: immunoSEQ multiplex PCR; TCRdb lists only in-frame clones, some missing. The sample contains around 690,000 clones, 9.5% to 15% of which appear only once. These receptors' targets are unknown. Study-level results: Moderate but significant shortening of TCRB CDR3s was recorded in all four CD4+ subsets from Type 1 diabetes patients.

Sequencing used naive CD4+ T cells from blood. Every receptor here comes from a man younger than 45 with type 1 diabetes.

CDR3 nucleotide sequence: TGTGCCAGCAGCGACCGGGGCTATACGCAGTATTTT. This codes for CASSDRGYTQYF. The chain employs TRBV2 and TRBJ2-3, with D perhaps TRBD1 or TRBD2 (5 bases each). The ends were cut back, 6 bases at V and 7 bases at J, with 11 bases in the middle. The CDR3 is 12 residues long. CDR1 SNHLY and CDR2 FYNNEI come from the germline V gene. The full variable domain, with the rest looked up from reference TRBV2 and TRBJ2-3, is EPEVTQTPSHQVTQMGQEVILRCVPISNHLYFYWYRQILGQKVEFLVSFYNNEISEKSEIFDDQFSVERPDGSNFTLKIRSTKLEDSAMYFCASSDRGYTQYFGPGTRLTVL.

This clone was counted a few times. Other nucleotide sequences from this sample produce the same CDR3. V usage is TRBV5-1 and J usage is TRBJ2-3, with 7 bases identical to TRBD1. V dropped 0 bases and J dropped 4; count of bases not matched to a gene: 2. The CDR3 has 14 residues. Germline V lookup: CDR1 SGHRS, CDR2 YFSETQ. CDR3 DNA: TGCGCCAGCAGCTTGGGACAGGGATCAGATACGCAGTATTTT. This gives the protein CASSLGQGSDTQYF.

As for this clone: The sample holds other DNA sequences that translate to the same CDR3. The CDR3 DNA is TGTGCCAGCAGTTATCAGCTAAACTATGGCTACACCTTC. Protein product: CASSYQLNYGYTF. This chain joins TRBV6-5 and TRBJ1-2; D remains ambiguous. Germline lookup yields CDR1 MNHEY and CDR2 SVGAGI. V lost 3 bases to trimming and J lost 2 bases, with 7 bases between them. The CDR3 spans 13 residues.

The chain employs TRBV11-2 and TRBJ1-6; D remains unclear. In germline, CDR1 is SGHAT, CDR2 FQNNGV. The CDR3 runs 16 residues. V was pared by 1 base and J by 5 bases, with 12 bases between. CDR3 sequence reads: CASSLGSPLDNSPLHF. The CDR3 bases are TGTGCCAGCAGCTTAGGCAGCCCCTTAGATAATTCACCCCTCCACTTT.